This T cell receptor beta chain emerged from a study of blood T cell repertoires in COVID-19. As for the study in general: The recovered donors of Cohort 3 showed two negative PCRs, clearance, or symptom resolution. The analysed material was cDNA or gDNA that came from T cells, B-cell-depleted T cells, or PBMCs.

Assay used: immunoSEQ multiplex PCR; TCRdb lists only in-frame clones, some missing. The table shows more than 200,000 clones, with roughly 84% occurring only once. A single count supports this clone. With 2 bases removed from V and 4 bases from J, the gap between germline ends came to 15 bases. CDR3 size: 16 residues. Germline values: CDR1 KGHSH, CDR2 LQKENI. Clinical history reported by participants formed the basis on which cohorts were assigned. Sequenced sample: PBMCs or T cells enriched from blood (not recorded which). The TCR originated in a young man in a cohort exposed to, infected with or recovered from COVID-19 (not recorded which). The chain employs TRBV18 and TRBJ1-5; D call uncertain. The CDR3 sequence is CASSPARSAKNQPQHF. The CDR3 DNA reads TGTGCCAGCTCACCAGCGCGGTCAGCAAAGAATCAGCCCCAGCATTTT. Full variable domain (remainder filled in from reference TRBV18 and TRBJ1-5): NAGVMQNPRHLVRRRGQEARLRCSPMKGHSHVYWYRQLPEEGLKFMVYLQKENIIDESGMPKERFSAEFPKEGPSILRIQQVVRGDSAAYFCASSPARSAKNQPQHFGDGTRLSIL.